This TCR beta chain was found in a study of cytomegalovirus exposure and HLA in healthy donors. The donors were healthy bone marrow donors. The PCR contained 60 Vbeta and 13 Jbeta primers. The assay was immunoSEQ multiplex PCR, and TCRdb's table has in-frame clones only and misses some. The sample records approximately 180,000 clones, around nine tenths being singletons. Study-wide points: Presence/absence analyses took donor sequencing depth as roughly uniform.

The CDR3 sequence is 17 residues long. Germline-derived CDR1 and CDR2 are SGHVS and FQNEAQ. The ends lost 1 base at V and 6 bases at J; junction bases unmatched: 9. This clone came up a few times. The antigen is not known. The clonotype comes from a woman under 30 in good health and CMV-seronegative. The rearrangement links TRBV7-8 to TRBJ2-3, with TRBD2 matching over 11 bases. Sequencing input: PBMCs. The chain's CDR3 is CASSLGASGGLTDTQYF. In DNA form, the CDR3 reads TGTGCCAGCAGCTTAGGGGCTAGCGGGGGGTTAACGGATACGCAGTATTTT.